The present TCR beta chain was sequenced within a study of blood T cells in healthy people across ages. The table lists this clonotype with a few counts. Its specificity is unknown. Whole-study results and caveats: Expanded clonotype changes were possibly confounded by unknown donor CMV status. Naive CD4+ cell counts and diversity both ran higher in long-lived than in aged donors. Among T cells, TCR beta diversity per million cells dropped roughly linearly as age rose.

Primers used in a second PCR of about 7 to 12 cycles were a sample-barcoded 5' primer and a J-beta primer mix. With 12 random nucleotides, a template-switch adaptor tagged each individual cDNA molecule. TCRdb called the 5' RACE reads again in MiXCR, with one record for every CDR3 protein. Here the sample spans 790,000 or so distinct CDR3 sequences, about 47% being singletons. Sequencing input: blood. This clonotype was obtained from a man aged 80 or over in good health.

CDR3 sequence reads: CASRGGLMSSYEQYF. CDR3 DNA sequence: TGTGCCAGCAGGGGGGGGCTTATGAGCTCCTACGAGCAGTACTTC. This chain uses TRBV2 with TRBJ2-7, with a possible D match to TRBD2 (7 bases). CDR3 length equals 15 residues. Germline V gives CDR1 SNHLY, CDR2 FYNNEI. The V end was cut by 6 bases, the J end by 0 bases, with 15 bases between.